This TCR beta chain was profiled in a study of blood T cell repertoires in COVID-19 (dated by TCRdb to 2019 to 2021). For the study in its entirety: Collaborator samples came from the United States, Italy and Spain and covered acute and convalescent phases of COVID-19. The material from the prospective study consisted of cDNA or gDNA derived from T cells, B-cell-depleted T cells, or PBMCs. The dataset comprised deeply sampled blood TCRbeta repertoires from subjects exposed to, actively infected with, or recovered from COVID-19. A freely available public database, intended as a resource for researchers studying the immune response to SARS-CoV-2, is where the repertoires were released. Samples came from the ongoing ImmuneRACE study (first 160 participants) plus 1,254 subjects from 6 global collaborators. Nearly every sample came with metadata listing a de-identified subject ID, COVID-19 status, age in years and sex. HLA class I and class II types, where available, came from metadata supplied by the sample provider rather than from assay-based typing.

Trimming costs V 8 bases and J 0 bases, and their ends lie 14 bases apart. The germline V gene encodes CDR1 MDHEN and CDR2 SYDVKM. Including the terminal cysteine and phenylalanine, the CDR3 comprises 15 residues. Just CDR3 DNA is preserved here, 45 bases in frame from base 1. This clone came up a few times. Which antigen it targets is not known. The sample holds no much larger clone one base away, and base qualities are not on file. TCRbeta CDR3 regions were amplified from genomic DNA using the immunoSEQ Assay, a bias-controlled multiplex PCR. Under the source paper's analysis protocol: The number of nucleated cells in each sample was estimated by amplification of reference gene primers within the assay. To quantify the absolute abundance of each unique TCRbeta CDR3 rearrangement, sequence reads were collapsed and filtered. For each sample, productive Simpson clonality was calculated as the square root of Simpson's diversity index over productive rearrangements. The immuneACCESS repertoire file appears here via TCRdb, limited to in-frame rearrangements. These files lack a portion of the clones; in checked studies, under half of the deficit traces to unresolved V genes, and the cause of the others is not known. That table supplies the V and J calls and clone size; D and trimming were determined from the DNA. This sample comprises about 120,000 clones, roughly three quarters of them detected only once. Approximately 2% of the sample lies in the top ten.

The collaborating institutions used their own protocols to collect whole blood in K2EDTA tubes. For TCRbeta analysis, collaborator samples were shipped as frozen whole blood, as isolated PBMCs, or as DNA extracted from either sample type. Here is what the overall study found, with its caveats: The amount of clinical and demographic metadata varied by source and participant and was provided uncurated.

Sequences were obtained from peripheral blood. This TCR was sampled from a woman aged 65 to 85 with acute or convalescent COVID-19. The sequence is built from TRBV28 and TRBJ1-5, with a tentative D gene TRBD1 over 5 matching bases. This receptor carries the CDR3 CASHTPRVSNQPQHF. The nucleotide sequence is TGTGCCAGCCACACCCCCAGGGTTAGCAATCAGCCCCAGCATTTT.